These 32 T cell receptor beta chains were all obtained from the same sample, sequenced in a study of blood T cell repertoires in COVID-19. The repertoire was sequenced with immunoSEQ multiplex PCR; TCRdb's copy has only in-frame clones and lacks some. This table has about 130,000 clones, around 73% appearing once. The specimen was PBMCs or T cells enriched from blood (not recorded which). The receptors here all came from a woman between 50 and 59 years old who had recovered from COVID-19.

This chain connects TRBV3-1 (or the pseudogene TRBV3-2) to TRBJ1-2, with D hard to call. Germline V lookup: CDR1 LGHDT, CDR2 YNNKEL (reference sequence). With 0 bases removed from V and 8 bases from J, the gap between germline ends came to 13 bases. CDR3 length: 14 residues. CDR3 nucleotides: TGTGCCAGCAGCCAAGATCCGACTTCTCGGGGCTACACCTTC. It encodes CASSQDPTSRGYTF.

This clone has only a few counts. The chain's CDR3 is CASSLSTGDEQYF. In nucleotides, the CDR3 is TGCGCCAGCAGCTTGAGCACAGGGGACGAGCAGTACTTC. J is TRBJ2-7 and V is TRBV5-1; TRBD1 aligns across 7 bases. This CDR3 region has 13 residues. J was trimmed by 5 bases and V by 1 base; bases with no gene match: 3. Germline V lookup: CDR1 SGHRS, CDR2 YFSETQ.

The gene calls are TRBV27 and TRBJ2-1; 12 bases map to TRBD2. The CDR3 sequence is 15 residues long. Germline CDR1 and CDR2: MNHEY and SMNVEV (reference sequence). The trim removed 5 bases at V and 5 bases at J, leaving 4 bases unmatched. The CDR3 sequence is CASSLGLAGNNEQFF. The CDR3 DNA reads as TGTGCCAGCAGTCTAGGACTAGCGGGAAACAATGAGCAGTTCTTC.

This clone was observed a handful of times. This specimen includes other DNA sequences encoding the same CDR3. This rearrangement joins TRBV6-5 to TRBJ2-7; tentatively, D is TRBD2 (6 bases). The CDR3 sequence is 12 residues long. Germline V CDR1 and CDR2: MNHEY, SVGAGI. Trimming removed 8 bases from V and 6 bases from J, with 14 bases in between. CDR3 protein: CASPNCGVEQYF. The CDR3 DNA reads as TGTGCCAGCCCAAATTGCGGGGTCGAGCAGTACTTC.

The genes are TRBV6-5 and TRBJ2-7; a weak D match, TRBD2 (5 bases). Trimming pared 2 bases from V and 5 bases from J, leaving 10 bases between. Germline CDR1 is MNHEY and CDR2 is SVGAGI. This CDR3 region has 13 residues. The CDR3 region has the DNA TGTGCCAGCAGTTACGGGGAGATCGACGAGCAGTACTTC. Amino acids: CASSYGEIDEQYF.

The chain recombines TRBV28 with TRBJ2-5; D might be TRBD1 (8 bases). Trimming cost V 8 bases and J 3 bases, with 19 bases left between them. The CDR3 runs to 15 residues. Germline lookup yields CDR1 MDHEN and CDR2 SYDVKM. DNA for the CDR3: TGTGCCAGCGGGAAACAGGGGGAGGGGGAAGAGACCCAGTACTTC. It translates to CASGKQGEGEETQYF.

V and J are TRBV7-2 and TRBJ2-1; perhaps TRBD2 as D (5 bases). Germline CDR1 and CDR2: SGHTA and FQGNSA. V lost 1 base and J lost 4, with 5 bases in between. The CDR3 runs to 13 residues. CDR3 sequence (DNA): TGTGCCAGCAGCTTAGGGGAGTACAATGAGCAGTTCTTC. The encoded protein is CASSLGEYNEQFF.

The chain uses TRBV7-2 and TRBJ1-6; 8 nucleotides align to TRBD1. The CDR3 is 14 amino acids. Unmatched junction bases numbered 5, after V lost 4 bases and J lost 9 bases. The germline V gene encodes CDR1 SGHTA and CDR2 FQGNSA. CDR3 coding DNA: TGTGCCAGCAGCTCGCAGGGGGCCCGTTCACCCCTCCACTTT. Its translation is CASSSQGARSPLHF. Full variable domain (missing parts from reference TRBV7-2 and TRBJ1-6): GAGVSQSPSNKVTEKGKDVELRCDPISGHTALYWYRQSLGQGLEFLIYFQGNSAPDKSGLPSDRFSAERTGGSVSTLTIQRTQQEDSAVYLCASSSQGARSPLHFGNGTRLTVT.

The gene calls are TRBV2 and TRBJ2-3, with D perhaps matching TRBD1 (6 bases). This CDR3 spans 13 amino acids. Germline CDR1 and CDR2: SNHLY and FYNNEI. V lost 4 bases and J 11 bases, leaving 16 bases between the germline ends. The chain's CDR3 is CASSGSTGVMQYF. CDR3 DNA: TGTGCCAGCAGTGGATCGACAGGAGTCATGCAGTATTTT.

This clone showed up just once. This chain links TRBV10-3 with TRBJ1-1, with TRBD1 matching over 9 bases. Germline lookup yields CDR1 ENHRY and CDR2 SYGVKD. V shed 5 bases, J shed 4 bases, and the junction held 5 bases outside the gene matches. The CDR3 contains 14 residues. CDR3 in amino acids: CAISLQGAGTEAFF. The CDR3 DNA reads TGTGCCATCAGTCTACAGGGGGCTGGCACTGAAGCTTTCTTT.

The chain is built from TRBV5-3 and TRBJ2-3; D is possibly TRBD1 (6 bases). TRBV5-3 carries the ORF label, with uncertain function. This CDR3 region has 15 residues. V gave up 1 base and J gave up 3 bases, with 12 bases separating them. Written as DNA, the CDR3 is TGTGCCAGAAGCTTGAGACAGGACTTGACAGATACGCAGTATTTT. This codes for CARSLRQDLTDTQYF.

The chain is built from TRBV19 and TRBJ2-1; the D gene is possibly TRBD2 (5 bases). V shed 0 bases and J shed 5 bases, with 14 bases lying between them. The germline CDR1 and CDR2 sequences are LNHDA and SQIVND (reference sequence). The CDR3 is 16 amino acids. CDR3 coding DNA: TGTGCCAGTAGTATAGAAACCGGGATACTAAACAATGAGCAGTTCTTC. Translating it yields CASSIETGILNNEQFF.

The V call is TRBV2, the J call TRBJ2-3; 12 bases line up with TRBD2. Germline-derived CDR1 and CDR2 are SNHLY and FYNNEI. This CDR3 contains 15 residues. The trim removed 8 bases at V and 5 bases at J, leaving 8 bases unmatched. CDR3 nucleotide sequence: TGTGCCAGCCACCTAGCGGGGGGGCTGGGAGATACGCAGTATTTT. This codes for CASHLAGGLGDTQYF.

The rearrangement links TRBV12-5 to TRBJ2-1; 7 nucleotides line up with TRBD2. Unmatched junction bases numbered 6, after V lost 4 bases and J lost 9 bases. From germline, CDR1 is LGHNT and CDR2 FRNRAP. The CDR3 has 13 amino acids. This chain's CDR3 is CASGSLGGSEQFF. The CDR3 coding sequence is TGTGCTAGTGGTTCCCTCGGGGGGAGTGAGCAGTTCTTC. Using reference TRBV12-5 and TRBJ2-1 for the parts outside the CDR3, the full variable domain is DARVTQTPRHKVTEMGQEVTMRCQPILGHNTVFWYRQTMMQGLELLAYFRNRAPLDDSGMPKDRFSAEMPDATLATLKIQPSEPRDSAVYFCASGSLGGSEQFFGPGTRLTVL.

This clone was detected only once. This sequence joins TRBV19 and TRBJ1-2, with D perhaps matching TRBD1 (6 bases). Germline CDR1 reads LNHDA; CDR2 reads SQIVND (reference sequence). This CDR3 is 15 amino acids long. The V and J ends lost 5 bases and 0 bases respectively, with 13 bases between them. Here the CDR3 reads CASSPPGHPNYGYTF. The CDR3 DNA follows: TGTGCCAGTAGTCCGCCGGGACACCCTAACTATGGCTACACCTTC.

The chain has TRBV3-1 (or the pseudogene TRBV3-2) and TRBJ1-2; D not resolved. V was trimmed by 4 bases and J by 3 bases, leaving 9 bases between them. The V gene's germline CDR1 is LGHDT and CDR2 YNNKEL (reference sequence). The CDR3 has 13 amino acids. CDR3 DNA: TGTGCCAGCAGCCTCCTACGCGACTATGGCTACACCTTC. It specifies CASSLLRDYGYTF.

The J gene is TRBJ1-1, the V gene TRBV3-1 (or the pseudogene TRBV3-2); D is ambiguous. Germline CDR1 LGHDT, CDR2 YNNKEL (reference sequence). This CDR3 region has 14 residues. The V gene lost 5 bases and the J gene lost 1 base, with 11 bases spanning the gap. CDR3 sequence reads: CASSYSTGNTEAFF. CDR3 DNA sequence: TGTGCCAGCAGCTACTCGACGGGGAACACTGAAGCTTTCTTT.

V gene TRBV28 combines with J gene TRBJ2-3; 8 nucleotides align to TRBD1. Per the germline V gene, CDR1 is MDHEN and CDR2 is SYDVKM. The CDR3 extends over 16 amino acids. The V gene end was trimmed by 1 base and the J gene end by 4 bases; junction bases not matched to a gene: 7. The CDR3 region has the DNA TGTGCCAGCAGTTTATCCAGGGGGCCTTACGCAGATACGCAGTATTTT. Protein: CASSLSRGPYADTQYF.

V usage is TRBV7-3 and J usage is TRBJ2-3; no clear D gene. V was shortened by 4 bases and J by 2 bases, with 4 bases between the two germline ends. Germline lookup yields CDR1 SGHTA and CDR2 FQGTGA. CDR3 length: 12 amino acids. This CDR3 is CASSSNTDTQYF. CDR3 sequence (DNA): TGTGCCAGCAGCTCCAACACAGATACGCAGTATTTT.

J is TRBJ2-7 and V is TRBV20-1; 12 bases match TRBD1. The germline CDR1 and CDR2 sequences are DFQATT and SNEGSKA (reference sequence). J gave up 6 bases and V 3 bases, and 3 bases lay outside the gene matches. The CDR3 totals 13 residues. CDR3 sequence (DNA): TGCAGTGCTAGTGGGACAGGGGGCATCGAGCAGTACTTC. Amino acids: CSASGTGGIEQYF.

J is TRBJ2-3 and V is TRBV25-1, with D tentatively TRBD2 (6 bases). The germline CDR1 and CDR2 sequences are MGHDK and SYGVNS. Trimming stripped 1 base from V and 0 bases from J, with 11 bases between. The CDR3 spans 16 residues. The CDR3, as DNA: TGTGCCAGCAGTGAATGGGTTCGGGGGAGCACAGATACGCAGTATTTT. Its translation: CASSEWVRGSTDTQYF.

This clone was picked up a small number of times. The J gene is TRBJ1-2, the V gene TRBV19; D perhaps matches TRBD1 (5 bases). The ends were cut back, 3 bases at V and 0 bases at J, with 14 bases in the middle. The CDR3 is 16 residues long. Germline-derived CDR1 and CDR2 are LNHDA and SQIVND (reference sequence). CDR3 amino acids: CASSMRGTAANYGYTF. In nucleotides, the CDR3 is TGTGCCAGTAGTATGCGGGGGACGGCCGCTAACTATGGCTACACCTTC.

The V call is TRBV9, the J call TRBJ2-2, with TRBD1 as a possible D gene (6 bases). Germline V gene data show CDR1 as SGDLS and CDR2 as YYNGEE. V was shortened by 0 bases and J by 5 bases, with 14 bases between the two germline ends. The length of the CDR3 is 16 residues. The CDR3 protein is CASSVGHRVETGELFF. The DNA for the CDR3 is TGTGCCAGCAGCGTAGGGCACAGGGTCGAAACCGGGGAGCTGTTTTTT.

The chain carries TRBV29-1 and TRBJ1-4; D may be TRBD1 (5 bases). V was pared by 6 bases and J by 7 bases, with 15 bases between. Per the germline V gene, CDR1 is SQVTM and CDR2 is ANQGSEA. This CDR3 contains 13 residues. The CDR3 loop is CSVRDAGGEKLFF. The DNA for the CDR3 is TGCAGCGTCCGGGACGCGGGAGGTGAAAAACTGTTTTTT.

A remark on this clone: A junction end diverges from the germline sequence, so it may reflect a read error. This sequence joins TRBV10-2 and TRBJ1-2; the D gene is possibly TRBD1 (6 bases). CDR1 is WSHSY and CDR2 is SAAADI in the germline V gene. This CDR3 is 15 amino acids long. CDR3 DNA: TGCGCCAACAGTGAGGGCCCAGGGGAGTTCGCTGGCTACACCTTC. It encodes CANSEGPGEFAGYTF.

The CDR3 sequence is CASSYRDRGNTEAFF. The CDR3 DNA follows: TGTGCCAGCAGCTACAGGGACAGGGGGAACACTGAAGCTTTCTTT. This chain uses TRBV11-2 with TRBJ1-1, with 10 bases aligning to TRBD1. The CDR3 runs to 15 residues. The germline gives CDR1 SGHAT, CDR2 FQNNGV. The V segment lost 4 bases and the J segment 1 base; nucleotides outside the gene matches: 3.

The CDR3 DNA is TGTGCCAGCAGCTCCGGGGACAGGGTATTCTATGGCTACACCTTC. It is translated as CASSSGDRVFYGYTF. The genes are TRBV11-2 and TRBJ1-2; 9 bases agree with TRBD1. V was clipped by 4 bases and J by 4 bases; unmatched bases: 7. This CDR3 has 15 amino acids. Per the germline V gene, CDR1 is SGHAT and CDR2 is FQNNGV.

The chain combines TRBV7-6 with TRBJ1-4; a weak D match, TRBD1 (6 bases). V was trimmed by 2 bases and J by 2 bases, leaving 9 bases between them. In germline, CDR1 is SGHVS, CDR2 FNYEAQ. This CDR3 contains 15 residues. CDR3 DNA: TGTGCCAGCAGCTTATTGGGGGCGACTAATGAAAAACTGTTTTTT. This translates into CASSLLGATNEKLFF.

CDR3 coding DNA: TGTGCCAGTAGTACGACAGCGACCTACGAGCAGTACTTC. This gives the protein CASSTTATYEQYF. This chain joins TRBV19 and TRBJ2-7, with D perhaps TRBD1 (5 bases). The CDR3 loop spans 13 amino acids. Trimming left V 4 bases short and J 2 bases short, with 9 bases between. Germline V gene sequence: CDR1 LNHDA, CDR2 SQIVND (reference sequence).

The chain links TRBV7-8 to TRBJ2-5, with 11 bases fitting TRBD2. CDR1 is SGHVS, CDR2 FQNEAQ, per germline. With 1 base clipped from V and 3 bases from J, the junction kept 1 base outside the gene matches. The CDR3 spans 15 residues. The CDR3 DNA reads TGTGCCAGCAGCTTAGGACTAGCGGGGAAAGAGACCCAGTACTTC. This sequence encodes CASSLGLAGKETQYF.

CDR3 nucleotides: TGTGCCAGCGATTCCAGACAGGGGGCAATGAACACCGGGGAGCTGTTTTTT. It translates to CASDSRQGAMNTGELFF. This chain connects TRBV7-9 to TRBJ2-2, with TRBD1 matching 10 bases. The CDR3 length is 17 residues. CDR1 SEHNR and CDR2 FQNEAQ come from the germline V gene (reference sequence). Trimming at V came to 8 bases and at J to 1 base, leaving 10 bases not matched to a gene.

The chain couples TRBV15 to TRBJ1-5; D is unclear. Germline V gene data show CDR1 as LNHNV and CDR2 as YYDKDF (reference sequence). This CDR3 has 17 amino acids. Trimming removed 0 bases at V and 0 bases at J, with 12 bases between. The CDR3 protein is CATSRDVGENSNQPQHF. The CDR3 coding sequence is TGTGCCACCAGCAGAGATGTAGGAGAAAATAGCAATCAGCCCCAGCATTTT.